The 17 T cell receptor beta chains below all came from one sample that was sequenced in a study of cytomegalovirus exposure and HLA in healthy donors. Assay used: immunoSEQ multiplex PCR; TCRdb lists only in-frame clones, some missing. This table holds around 220,000 clones, around 88% found once. The sequenced sample was PBMCs. These receptors were obtained from a woman between 18 and 29 years old in good health and CMV-seronegative.

The CDR3 DNA reads as TGTGCCCAGGGGCCCTACGAGCAGTACTTC. It is translated as CAQGPYEQYF. This chain joins TRBV19 and TRBJ2-7, with D perhaps TRBD1 (6 bases). CDR3 length: 10 amino acids. In germline, CDR1 is LNHDA, CDR2 SQIVND (reference sequence). Trimming shortened V by 11 bases and J by 2 bases, and 7 bases separated the two germline ends. The entire variable domain, with the rest obtained from reference TRBV19 and TRBJ2-7, is as follows: DGGITQSPKYLFRKEGQNVTLSCEQNLNHDAMYWYRQDPGQGLRLIYYSQIVNDFQKGDIAEGYSVSREKKESFPLTVTSAQKNPTAFYLCAQGPYEQYFGPGTRLTVT.

The chain joins TRBV2 to TRBJ2-5; a possible D gene is TRBD2 (6 bases). V was pared by 3 bases and J by 5 bases, with 16 bases between. The germline CDR1 and CDR2 sequences are SNHLY and FYNNEI. The CDR3 consists of 15 residues. CDR3 in DNA: TGTGCCAGCAGTGAGGCCCAGACTAGGATGGAGACCCAGTACTTC. Its protein product is CASSEAQTRMETQYF.

This clone appeared a single time. V and J are TRBV6-5 and TRBJ2-7; D is possibly TRBD2 (7 bases). Per germline, CDR1 MNHEY and CDR2 SVGAGI. CDR3 size: 15 residues. Trimming took off 4 bases at V and 6 bases at J, with 19 bases between the two ends. The CDR3 region has the DNA TGTGCCAGCAGTTTCACGGTGGGGGGGCCGGGCGAGCAGTACTTC. Its translation is CASSFTVGGPGEQYF.

This chain connects TRBV7-8 to TRBJ2-7, with 11 bases aligning to TRBD2. CDR1 is SGHVS, CDR2 FQNEAQ, per germline. This CDR3 is built from 15 residues. Trimming removed 4 bases from V and 4 bases from J; junction bases left unmatched: 6. The CDR3 DNA reads as TGTGCCAGCAGCTCTCCGGGACTAGCGGTTTACGAGCAGTACTTC. It is translated as CASSSPGLAVYEQYF.

The chain carries TRBV7-2 and TRBJ2-1; 11 bases fit TRBD2. CDR3 length equals 15 residues. CDR1 is SGHTA, CDR2 FQGNSA, per germline. V was pared by 1 base and J by 8 bases, with 4 bases of the junction left unmatched. The CDR3 here is CASSLGLAGGDEQFF. Here the CDR3 DNA reads TGTGCCAGCAGCTTAGGGCTAGCGGGAGGCGATGAGCAGTTCTTC.

This sequence joins TRBV27 and TRBJ2-3; 8 positions agree with TRBD2. This CDR3 comprises 13 residues. CDR1 and CDR2 (germline): MNHEY, SMNVEV (reference sequence). With 5 bases clipped from V and 10 bases from J, the junction kept 8 bases outside the gene matches. This CDR3 reads CASSQTPGLAQYF. As DNA, the CDR3 is TGTGCCAGCAGTCAGACCCCGGGACTAGCGCAGTATTTT.

This chain uses TRBV5-4 with TRBJ1-5; tentatively, D is TRBD1 (5 bases). The CDR3 is 15 amino acids. Germline V gene data show CDR1 as SGHNT and CDR2 as YYREEE (reference sequence). V gave up 4 bases and J gave up 2 bases, with 13 bases separating them. CDR3 region: CASSVQGVGNQPQHF. CDR3 sequence (DNA): TGTGCCAGCAGCGTACAAGGGGTGGGCAATCAGCCCCAGCATTTT.

This clone was seen once. The chain employs TRBV18 and TRBJ2-5, with a weak D call TRBD2 (5 bases). The germline gives CDR1 KGHSH, CDR2 LQKENI. CDR3 length: 13 amino acids. Trimming shortened V by 6 bases and J by 2 bases, and 10 bases separated the two germline ends. The CDR3 spells CASSLGNQETQYF. CDR3 bases: TGTGCCAGCTCGCTCGGGAATCAAGAGACCCAGTACTTC.

The chain employs TRBV6-1 and TRBJ2-6, with 9 bases aligning to TRBD1. Germline CDR1 MNHNS, CDR2 SASEGT. Losses at the gene ends were 4 bases for V and 0 bases for J; bases not matched to a gene: 4. This CDR3 is 17 amino acids long. The CDR3 region has the DNA TGTGCCAGCAGTGCGGGACAGGGAGACTCTGGGGCCAACGTCCTGACTTTC. Amino acids: CASSAGQGDSGANVLTF.

This chain links TRBV7-9 with TRBJ2-5; TRBD1 aligns across 8 bases. Germline values: CDR1 SEHNR, CDR2 FQNEAQ (reference sequence). Trimming took 4 bases from V and 4 from J; bases not matched to a gene: 11. The CDR3 is 16 residues long. CDR3 nucleotide sequence: TGTGCCAGCAGCTCCAGAGGACAGGGCGAGGGAGAGACCCAGTACTTC. Translation gives CASSSRGQGEGETQYF.

This chain uses TRBV29-1 with TRBJ2-7, with D unclear. The CDR3 covers 15 residues. The germline V gene encodes CDR1 SQVTM and CDR2 ANQGSEA. V gave up 0 bases and J gave up 0 bases, with 12 bases separating them. CDR3 DNA: TGCAGCGTTGAAGATCGTAGAAGGAGCTCCTACGAGCAGTACTTC. Translating it yields CSVEDRRRSSYEQYF.

This chain uses TRBV28 with TRBJ2-3, with a possible D match to TRBD2 (5 bases). Trimming stripped 6 bases from V and 6 bases from J, with 19 bases between. The CDR3 totals 15 residues. The V gene's germline CDR1 is MDHEN and CDR2 SYDVKM. In DNA form, the CDR3 reads TGTGCCAGCAGCAAGAGTGTGGACGGGGTGGATACGCAGTATTTT. Protein: CASSKSVDGVDTQYF.

The chain has TRBV19 and TRBJ1-2; TRBD1 matches at 7 bases. Germline values: CDR1 LNHDA, CDR2 SQIVND (reference sequence). The CDR3 has 16 residues. The V and J ends lost 7 bases and 0 bases, in that order; junction bases with no gene match: 11. CDR3 nucleotides: TGTGCCAGTATGCAAGAGCCGGGACAGCCTAACTATGGCTACACCTTC. Encoded protein: CASMQEPGQPNYGYTF.

The chain recombines TRBV6-5 with TRBJ1-2, with 7 bases identical to TRBD1. V was clipped by 6 bases and J by 6 bases; unmatched bases: 10. The germline gives CDR1 MNHEY, CDR2 SVGAGI. The CDR3 sequence is 14 residues long. The CDR3 DNA sequence: TGTGCCAGCAGCCTTAACCCCGGGACAGATGGCTACACCTTC. This translates into CASSLNPGTDGYTF.

V is TRBV29-1 and J is TRBJ2-3; possibly TRBD2 for D (5 bases). V was cut by 7 bases and J by 0 bases, with 14 bases left in between. CDR1 is SQVTM and CDR2 is ANQGSEA in the germline V gene. CDR3 size: 14 residues. The DNA of the CDR3 is TGCAGCGGGTCGAAACGGACTAGCACAGATACGCAGTATTTT. This codes for CSGSKRTSTDTQYF.

This chain links TRBV14 with TRBJ1-3; a weak D match, TRBD1 (6 bases). The CDR3 consists of 15 residues. Germline CDR1 and CDR2: SGHDN and FVKESK. V shed 6 bases and J shed 3 bases, with 15 bases lying between them. CDR3 amino acids: CASSPHQGNGNTIYF. CDR3 in DNA: TGTGCCAGCAGTCCCCATCAGGGGAATGGAAACACCATATATTTT.

The chain carries TRBV5-4 and TRBJ1-2; maybe TRBD1 (5 bases). Deletions cut 1 base from V and 3 bases from J, with 13 bases between. There are 15 residues in the CDR3. In germline, CDR1 is SGHNT, CDR2 YYREEE (reference sequence). CDR3 sequence: CASSLQAGNHYGYTF. The CDR3 DNA reads as TGTGCCAGCAGCTTGCAGGCAGGGAATCACTATGGCTACACCTTC.